Listed here are 2 T cell receptor beta chains from one sample, sequenced in a study of shared clonotypes between healthy human individuals. Assay: immunoSEQ multiplex PCR; the TCRdb copy retains only in-frame clones and omits some. Altogether hundreds of thousands of clones are present, more than 95% being singletons, with the ten largest covering around 0.057%. The sequenced sample consisted of naive CD4+ T cells sorted from blood. Subset here: CD45RA+ positively selected. These receptors originate from a woman in her 30s in good health.

This chain links TRBV10-3 with TRBJ2-5; tentative D call: TRBD1 (5 bases). CDR1 ENHRY and CDR2 SYGVKD come from the germline V gene. The CDR3 length is 13 residues. The CDR3 loop is CAAGADYQETQYF. CDR3 sequence (DNA): TGTGCAGCTGGGGCAGATTATCAAGAGACCCAGTACTTC.

V and J are TRBV7-2 and TRBJ1-1, with no clear D. Germline CDR1 reads SGHTA; CDR2 reads FQGNSA. With 2 bases removed from V and 3 bases from J, the gap between germline ends came to 4 bases. This CDR3 contains 12 residues. The CDR3 region is CASSLWDTEAFF. The CDR3 DNA follows: TGTGCCAGCAGCTTATGGGACACTGAAGCTTTCTTT.